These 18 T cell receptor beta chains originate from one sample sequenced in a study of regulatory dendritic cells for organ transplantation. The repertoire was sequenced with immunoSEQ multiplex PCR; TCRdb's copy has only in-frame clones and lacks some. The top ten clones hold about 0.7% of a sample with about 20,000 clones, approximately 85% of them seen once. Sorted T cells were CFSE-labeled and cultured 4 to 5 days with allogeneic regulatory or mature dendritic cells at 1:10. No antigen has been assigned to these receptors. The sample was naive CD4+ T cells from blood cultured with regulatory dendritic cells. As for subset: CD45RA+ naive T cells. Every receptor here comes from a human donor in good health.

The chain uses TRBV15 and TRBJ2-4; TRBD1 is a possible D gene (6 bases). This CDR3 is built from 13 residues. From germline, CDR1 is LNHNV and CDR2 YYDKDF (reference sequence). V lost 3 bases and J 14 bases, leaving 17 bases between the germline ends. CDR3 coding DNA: TGTGCCACCAGCAGGGATCGACAGGCTACAGAGTACTTC. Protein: CATSRDRQATEYF.

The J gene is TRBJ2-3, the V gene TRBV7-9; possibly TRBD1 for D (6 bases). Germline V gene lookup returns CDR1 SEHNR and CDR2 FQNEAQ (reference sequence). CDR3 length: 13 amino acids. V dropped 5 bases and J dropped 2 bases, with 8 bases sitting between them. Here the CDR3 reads CASSGQNTDTQYF. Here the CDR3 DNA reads TGTGCCAGCAGCGGACAGAACACAGATACGCAGTATTTT.

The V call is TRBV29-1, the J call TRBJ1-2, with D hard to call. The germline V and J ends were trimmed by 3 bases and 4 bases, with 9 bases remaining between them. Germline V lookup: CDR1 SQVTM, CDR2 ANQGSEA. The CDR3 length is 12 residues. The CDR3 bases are TGCAGCGTTGATGAAGGAGGCTATGGCTACACCTTC. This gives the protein CSVDEGGYGYTF.

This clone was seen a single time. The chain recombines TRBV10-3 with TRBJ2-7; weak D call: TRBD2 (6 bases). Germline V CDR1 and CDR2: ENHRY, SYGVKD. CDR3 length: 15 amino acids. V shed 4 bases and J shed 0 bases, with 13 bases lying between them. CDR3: CAISGPGTGSYEQYF. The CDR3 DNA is TGTGCCATCAGTGGCCCAGGGACTGGCTCCTACGAGCAGTACTTC.

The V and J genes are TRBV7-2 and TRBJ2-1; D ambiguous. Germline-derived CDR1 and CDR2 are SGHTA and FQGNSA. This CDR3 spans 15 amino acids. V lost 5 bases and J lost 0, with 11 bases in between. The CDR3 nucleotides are TGTGCCAGCAGCGCCAGCCTCAGCTCCTACAATGAGCAGTTCTTC. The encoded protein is CASSASLSSYNEQFF.

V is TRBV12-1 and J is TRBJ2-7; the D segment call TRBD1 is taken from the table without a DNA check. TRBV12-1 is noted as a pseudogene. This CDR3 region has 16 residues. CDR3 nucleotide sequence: TGTGCCAGCGAGCTTTCTTATCTAGGACACTACTACGAGCAGTACTTC. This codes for CASELSYLGHYYEQYF.

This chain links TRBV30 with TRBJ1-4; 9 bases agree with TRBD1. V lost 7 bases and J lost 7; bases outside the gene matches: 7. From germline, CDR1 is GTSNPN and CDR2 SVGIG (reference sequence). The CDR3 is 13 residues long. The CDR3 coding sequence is TGTGCCTCCACAGGGGGCTTAATTGAAAAACTGTTTTTT. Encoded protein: CASTGGLIEKLFF.

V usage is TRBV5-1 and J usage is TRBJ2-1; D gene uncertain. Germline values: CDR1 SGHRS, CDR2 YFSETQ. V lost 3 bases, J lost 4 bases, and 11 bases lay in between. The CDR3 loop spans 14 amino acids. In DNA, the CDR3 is TGCGCCAGCAGCTCCCAATACCCTTACAATGAGCAGTTCTTC. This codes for CASSSQYPYNEQFF.

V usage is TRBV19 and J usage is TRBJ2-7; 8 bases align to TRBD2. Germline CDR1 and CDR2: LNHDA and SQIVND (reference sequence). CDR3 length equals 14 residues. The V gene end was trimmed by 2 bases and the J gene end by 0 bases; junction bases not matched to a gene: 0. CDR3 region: CASSISGSSYEQYF. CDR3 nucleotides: TGTGCCAGTAGTATAAGCGGGAGCTCCTACGAGCAGTACTTC.

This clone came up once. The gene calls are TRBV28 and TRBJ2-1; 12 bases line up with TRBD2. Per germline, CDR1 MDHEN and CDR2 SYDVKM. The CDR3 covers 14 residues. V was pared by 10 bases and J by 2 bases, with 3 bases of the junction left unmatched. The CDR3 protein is CATRLAGAYNEQFF. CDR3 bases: TGTGCCACCAGACTAGCGGGAGCCTACAATGAGCAGTTCTTC.

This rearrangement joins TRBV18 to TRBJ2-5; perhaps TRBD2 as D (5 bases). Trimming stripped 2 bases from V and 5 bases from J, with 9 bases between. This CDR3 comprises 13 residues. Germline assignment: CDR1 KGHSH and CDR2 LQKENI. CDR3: CASSPGPGETQYF. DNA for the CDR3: TGTGCCAGCTCACCAGGTCCGGGGGAGACCCAGTACTTC.

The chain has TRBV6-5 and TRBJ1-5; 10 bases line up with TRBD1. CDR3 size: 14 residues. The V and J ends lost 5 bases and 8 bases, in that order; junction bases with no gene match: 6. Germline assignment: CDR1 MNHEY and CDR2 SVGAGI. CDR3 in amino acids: CASSEDRGQKPQHF. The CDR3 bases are TGTGCCAGCAGTGAAGACAGGGGGCAGAAGCCCCAGCATTTT.

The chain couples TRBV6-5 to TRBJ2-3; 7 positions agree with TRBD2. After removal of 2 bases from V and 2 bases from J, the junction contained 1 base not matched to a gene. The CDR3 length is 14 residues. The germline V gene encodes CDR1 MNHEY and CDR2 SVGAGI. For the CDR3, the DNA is TGTGCCAGCAGTTACGGGACTAACACAGATACGCAGTATTTT. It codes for CASSYGTNTDTQYF.

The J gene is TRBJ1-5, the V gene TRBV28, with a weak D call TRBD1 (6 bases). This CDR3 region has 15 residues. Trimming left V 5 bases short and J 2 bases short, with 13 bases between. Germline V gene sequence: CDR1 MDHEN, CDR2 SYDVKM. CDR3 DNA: TGTGCCAGCAGTCCTGTGGGGGCAGGCAATCAGCCCCAGCATTTT. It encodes CASSPVGAGNQPQHF.

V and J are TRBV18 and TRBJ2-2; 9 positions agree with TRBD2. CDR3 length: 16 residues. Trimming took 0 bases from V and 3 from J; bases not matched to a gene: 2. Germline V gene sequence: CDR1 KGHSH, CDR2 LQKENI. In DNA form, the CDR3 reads TGTGCCAGCTCACCACCGGGACTAGCCGACACCGGGGAGCTGTTTTTT. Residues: CASSPPGLADTGELFF.

In DNA form, the CDR3 reads TGTGCCAGCAGTATAAGACAGGGGGCCGGGGAGCTGTTTTTT. As protein: CASSIRQGAGELFF. The V call is TRBV27, the J call TRBJ2-2; 9 bases are shared with TRBD1. The length of the CDR3 is 14 residues. Unmatched junction bases numbered 4, after V lost 5 bases and J lost 6 bases. Germline V lookup: CDR1 MNHEY, CDR2 SMNVEV (reference sequence).

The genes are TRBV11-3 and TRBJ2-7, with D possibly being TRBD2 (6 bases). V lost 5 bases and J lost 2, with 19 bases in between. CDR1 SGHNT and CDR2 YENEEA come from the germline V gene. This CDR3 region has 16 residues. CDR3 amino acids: CASSLGTRQSPYEQYF. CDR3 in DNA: TGTGCCAGCAGCCTCGGGACTCGACAGTCCCCCTACGAGCAGTACTTC.

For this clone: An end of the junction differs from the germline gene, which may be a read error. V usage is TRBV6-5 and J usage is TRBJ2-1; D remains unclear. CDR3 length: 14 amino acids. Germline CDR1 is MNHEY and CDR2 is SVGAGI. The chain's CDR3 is CASSYPPPANGQFF. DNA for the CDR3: TGTGCCAGCAGTTACCCACCACCGGCTAATGGGCAGTTCTTC.